Given below is one TCR beta chain in context. Its antigen is undetermined. TCRdb re-called the reads with MiXCR, one entry per CDR3 protein. The sample contains around 360,000 distinct CDR3 sequences, roughly 34% of which appear only once. The entry originates in a study of T cell repertoires in cytomegalovirus infection. Study overall: Well-studied HLA-B-restricted epitopes and recently identified HLA-C-restricted epitopes of CMV were both used in the study. Matching HLA type, along with CMV infection, was indicated by public TCR beta signatures.

Trimming removed 5 bases at V and 1 base at J, with 8 bases between. The CDR3 length is 14 residues. CDR1 is KGHDR and CDR2 is SFDVKD in the germline V gene. Study-wide results and limits: The study found HLA-C-restricted CMV-specific TCR beta clonotypes dominating the ex vivo response. Using cumulative public TCR beta family frequency, the authors identified those who carried CMV together with the relevant HLA.

Sample: cultured PBMCs, taken from culture after CMV antigen stimulation. The TCR sequence derives from a human donor in good health (CMV status not recorded). Some clones in this sample may be carry-over from other donors' samples. The chain is built from TRBV24-1 and TRBJ1-5; unclear D gene. Here the CDR3 DNA reads TGTGCCACCAGTGTCCAAGACAGCAATCAGCCCCAGCATTTT. It is translated as CATSVQDSNQPQHF.